The T cell receptor beta chain under discussion was sequenced for a study of T cell responses to AZD1222 COVID-19 vaccine (dated by TCRdb to the early 2020s). In the study overall: AZD1222 recipients with second doses at about 4 weeks or about 12 weeks were pooled, because spike-specific TCR depth and breadth did not differ between schedules. A total of approximately 240 trial participants underwent TCR sequencing, of whom 200 to 220 had received two doses of AZD1222 and some 25 had received two doses of the MenACWY control vaccine. Trial participants were enrolled into age subgroups of 18-55, 56-69 and 70-plus years, which contained about 150, 28 and 57 TCR-sequenced participants, respectively. Broad study findings and their caveats: Because no samples from the day 14 peak response were available, repertoires could be characterized only after the peak T cell response. Vaccine-associated CD4 TCRs spanned the whole spike protein, with dominant responses in regions 160-218 and 743-854. Most participants were white British and females outnumbered males, and the authors suggested that clonal diversity may have been underestimated. After two AZD1222 doses, both the breadth and the depth of spike-specific TCRs were significantly higher than at day 0 and than in MenACWY recipients. Conclusions about previously exposed vaccinees are limited because only a handful of AZD1222 recipients were SARS-CoV-2 seropositive at baseline. The 56-69-year group was small, and its depth increase did not reach significance, likely because of low power. Nearly half of unique spike-specific TCRs reportedly recognized epitopes outside regions mutated in the B.1.351 and B.1.1.7 variants.

Comment on this clone: Its cognate antigen has yet to be identified. Base qualities are not provided; no much larger clone lies one nucleotide away.

In the germline V gene (reference sequence), CDR1 corresponds to SEHNR and CDR2 to FQNEAQ. V sheds 3 bases and J sheds 3 bases, leaving 17 bases between their ends. The CDR3 has 16 amino acids, counting the end cysteine and phenylalanine. The CDR3 DNA has 48 bases and is translated from base 1. The CDR3 regions of human TCRbeta chains were analyzed by immunosequencing. In the authors' own workflow: TCRs in the repertoires were compared against a reference library of SARS-CoV-2-specific TCRs that had been generated with the MIRA antigen-specificity platform. Breadth was defined as the fraction of unique TCRs that were SARS-CoV-2-associated. Depth was defined as the fraction of total T cells that were SARS-CoV-2-associated. Using the MIRA data, each spike-specific TCR was assigned both to the spike region to which the TCR was reactive and to a CD4 or CD8 class. Log10-transformed breadth and depth values were compared by one-way ANOVA with Sidak's multiple comparisons tests. Sourced from immuneACCESS, this table was stored by TCRdb with only in-frame sequences that have V and J called. A share of the clones is absent; for the studies checked, an unresolved V gene accounts for under half, and the remainder has no known explanation. V, J and clone size are taken as reported in that table, and D and trimming were inferred from the DNA itself. This sample holds about 150,000 clones; 94% were observed only once. The top ten hold roughly 1.3% of the sample.

The time point label here, explained by the study, means: baseline before first vaccination. The vaccinee samples were drawn from two UK trials, COV001 and COV002, one of which was a single-blind randomized controlled phase 2/3 trial testing AZD1222 (ChAdOx1 nCoV-19) in healthy adults. For TCRbeta chain sequencing, PBMC samples were collected from trial participants at day 0 and at day 28 after the second dose. This TCR came from an adult in good health. Sequencing used peripheral blood, obtained on day 0 of AZD1222 vaccination. The rearrangement joined TRBV7-9 to TRBJ1-1; the D gene is perhaps TRBD1, on 5 matching bases. Here is the DNA: TGTGCCAGCAGCTTCCGGGGGTGGCAGGGTGACACTGAAGCTTTCTTT. It codes for CASSFRGWQGDTEAFF.